These 2 T cell receptor beta chains were sequenced from one sample in a study of OX40 agonist ivuxolimab in advanced cancers. Sequenced by immunoSEQ multiplex PCR; TCRdb stores in-frame clones only, minus some. The top ten clones hold less than 2.5% of a sample with 80,000 or so clones, about 85% of them seen once. The source material was CD4+ or CD8+ T cells sorted from blood, sampled in a trial of the OX40 agonist ivuxolimab. Receptors were obtained from an adult with an advanced solid tumor such as melanoma, head and neck, liver or kidney cancer.

The chain combines TRBV7-9 with TRBJ2-7; 13 nucleotides align to TRBD2. V trimming: 5 bases; J trimming: 3 bases; junction bases outside the gene matches: 4. The length of the CDR3 is 15 residues. Germline V CDR1 and CDR2: SEHNR, FQNEAQ (reference sequence). CDR3 sequence (DNA): TGTGCCAGCAGCAGAGGGACTAGCGGGGTCTACGAGCAGTACTTC. It yields the protein CASSRGTSGVYEQYF.

This clone was observed a single time. The rearrangement joins TRBV14 to TRBJ1-1; D is possibly TRBD1 (5 bases). The CDR3 is 15 amino acids. Germline V gene sequence: CDR1 SGHDN, CDR2 FVKESK. The germline V and J ends were trimmed by 3 bases and 5 bases, with 16 bases remaining between them. The CDR3 sequence: CASSHSPGGRTEAFF. The CDR3 bases are TGTGCCAGCAGCCACTCCCCGGGGGGAAGGACTGAAGCTTTCTTT.